This record covers a single T cell receptor (beta chain). The CDR3 length is 15 residues. The J segment lost 0 bases and the V segment lost 2 bases, leaving 4 bases of the junction unmatched. Looked up from germline, CDR1 is MNHEY and CDR2 is SVGEGT. This entry is derived from a study of blood T cell repertoires in COVID-19. The overall study: The study drew acute and convalescent COVID-19 samples from the United States, Italy and Spain.

In the source study's methods: By means of reference gene primer amplification, nucleated cell counts were estimated. Profiled with immunoSEQ multiplex PCR; TCRdb holds only in-frame clones, not every one. The DNA was the basis for D and trimming; V, J and clone size are from that table. The sample has around 260,000 clones, 75% to 90% seen once. This clonotype was obtained from a woman between 40 and 55 years old who had recovered from COVID-19. V and J are TRBV6-2 or TRBV6-3 and TRBJ2-7; 7 nucleotides line up with TRBD1. Sequencing input: peripheral blood. CDR3 nucleotides: TGTGCCAGCAGTTACGACAGGGCCATCTCCTACGAGCAGTACTTC. Protein product: CASSYDRAISYEQYF.